These T cell receptor beta chains were read from a single sample in a study of blood T cells in healthy people across ages. TCRdb recomputed calls from the 5' RACE reads with MiXCR, one row per CDR3 protein. The sample lists about 1,800,000 distinct CDR3 sequences; approximately 30% were seen once. The source material was blood. Receptors were obtained from a woman under 40 in good health. Both conserved end residues are part of each CDR3. Fields, in order: V gene, D gene, clone size, J gene, CDR3 length, CDR3 protein, CDR3 DNA. The D gene is left open where the match is weak. The size field is filled for only some rows; it gives once, few, many or a size class.

TRBV27	TRBD1	NA	TRBJ1-1	15	CASSLQTGRVTEAFF	TGTGCCAGCAGTTTACAGACAGGGCGAGTCACTGAAGCTTTCTTT
TRBV28	NA	few	TRBJ1-2	14	CASSTSPTGYGYTF	TGTGCCAGCAGTACCAGTCCTACGGGCTATGGCTACACCTTC
TRBV12-5	NA	once	TRBJ2-1	10	CASGREEQFF	TGTGCTAGTGGACGCGAGGAGCAGTTCTTC
TRBV10-3	TRBD2	many	TRBJ2-1	15	CAISWTSGGAGEQFF	TGTGCCATCAGTTGGACTAGCGGGGGGGCAGGTGAGCAGTTCTTC
TRBV11-2	NA	once	TRBJ2-7	15	CASSLEMGAVYEQYF	TGTGCCAGCAGCTTAGAGATGGGGGCCGTATACGAGCAGTACTTC
TRBV19	TRBD1	NA	TRBJ2-5	15	CASSIVGTAQETQYF	TGTGCCAGTAGTATCGTCGGGACAGCACAAGAGACCCAGTACTTC
TRBV20-1	TRBD2	NA	TRBJ2-2	15	CSAVHSGRGGGELFF	TGCAGTGCCGTGCATAGCGGGAGGGGTGGCGGGGAGCTGTTTTTT
TRBV7-9	TRBD1	NA	TRBJ1-2	13	CASSLERGHGYTF	TGTGCCAGCAGCTTGGAGAGGGGGCATGGCTACACCTTC
TRBV7-9	TRBD2	few	TRBJ2-3	17	CASSWRLAGFNTDTQYF	TGTGCCAGCAGCTGGAGACTAGCGGGATTTAACACAGATACGCAGTATTTT
TRBV20-1	NA	NA	TRBJ2-5	14	CSARRDRQQETQYF	TGCAGTGCCAGGCGGGACAGACAACAAGAGACCCAGTACTTC
TRBV2	NA	NA	TRBJ1-1	13	CARGTGWNTEAFF	TGTGCCAGGGGGACCGGGTGGAACACTGAAGCTTTCTTT
TRBV7-2	NA	NA	TRBJ2-7	14	CASSPIGVSYEQYF	TGTGCCAGCAGCCCGATAGGGGTATCCTACGAGCAGTACTTC
TRBV4-3	NA	NA	TRBJ2-3	16	CASSQLSGPDTDTQYF	TGCGCCAGCAGCCAACTTAGCGGACCAGACACAGATACGCAGTATTTT
TRBV29-1	NA	once	TRBJ1-3	14	CSVGHDSSGNTIYF	TGCAGCGTTGGGCACGACAGCTCTGGAAACACCATATATTTT
TRBV7-9	NA	NA	TRBJ1-1	14	CASSPGQPYTEAFF	TGTGCCAGCAGCCCGGGACAACCCTACACTGAAGCTTTCTTT
TRBV5-1	TRBD1	few	TRBJ2-7	15	CASTEWGQGAYEQYF	TGCGCCAGCACTGAATGGGGACAGGGGGCCTACGAGCAGTACTTC
TRBV12-3/TRBV12-4	NA	NA	TRBJ2-3	14	CASRVISSTDTQYF	TGTGCCAGCAGAGTCATATCTAGCACAGATACGCAGTATTTT
TRBV7-6	NA	NA	TRBJ2-7	14	CASRRKPDRSEQYF	TGTGCCAGCAGAAGGAAACCCGACAGGAGCGAGCAGTACTTC
TRBV11-1	NA	few	TRBJ2-1	17	CAGSFAPSGGPSNEQFF	TGTGCCGGCAGCTTTGCCCCTTCCGGGGGGCCTTCGAATGAGCAGTTCTTC
TRBV7-9	NA	NA	TRBJ2-7	14	CASGAADPSYEQYF	TGTGCCAGCGGGGCAGCGGACCCTTCCTACGAGCAGTACTTC
TRBV12-3/TRBV12-4	TRBD1	NA	TRBJ1-5	16	CASRLGQGYSNQPQHF	TGTGCCAGCAGGCTTGGACAGGGTTATAGCAATCAGCCCCAGCATTTT
TRBV5-1	NA	NA	TRBJ2-2	14	CASSVTSPGGELFF	TGCGCCAGCAGCGTGACTAGTCCAGGCGGGGAGCTGTTTTTT
TRBV29-1	NA	few	TRBJ2-6	16	CSVETSTGAGANVLTF	TGCAGCGTTGAAACTTCTACAGGCGCTGGGGCCAACGTCCTGACTTTC
TRBV4-3	NA	NA	TRBJ2-5	15	CASSQGTGSRETQYF	TGCGCCAGCAGCCAAGGCACAGGGTCGCGGGAGACCCAGTACTTC
TRBV12-3/TRBV12-4	TRBD1	many	TRBJ2-6	13	CASRNDRDNVLTF	TGTGCCAGCAGGAACGACAGGGACAACGTCCTGACTTTC
TRBV6-5	NA	NA	TRBJ2-3	13	CANSLYEEDTQYF	TGTGCCAACAGCCTCTATGAGGAAGATACGCAGTATTTT
TRBV6-5	TRBD2	NA	TRBJ2-3	16	CASSLGLADITDTQYF	TGTGCCAGCAGTTTAGGACTAGCGGACATCACAGATACGCAGTATTTT
TRBV3-1	NA	few	TRBJ1-2	15	CASSHSWGANYGYTF	TGTGCCAGCAGCCATTCCTGGGGAGCTAACTATGGCTACACCTTC
TRBV5-1	TRBD2	few	TRBJ2-5	15	CASTQGLAGVKTQYF	TGCGCCAGCACTCAAGGACTAGCGGGAGTAAAGACCCAGTACTTC